Each of the 21 T cell receptor beta chains below was sequenced from the same sample in a study of T-cell reconstitution after alpha-beta-depleted transplantation in children. A TCRbeta library incorporating unique molecular identifiers was prepared. MiXCR, run by TCRdb on the PCR reads, gives a single entry per CDR3 protein. Seen here are approximately 640,000 distinct CDR3 sequences, around 16% observed once, and the top ten hold approximately 1%. The sample here was PBMCs from the stem cell graft donor, taken from the stem cell graft. The receptors were sampled from a human donor who donated a stem cell graft to a child with acute myeloid leukemia.

This chain joins TRBV6-2 or TRBV6-3 and TRBJ2-1; TRBD2 matches at 9 bases. Per the germline V gene, CDR1 is MNHEY and CDR2 is SVGEGT. The junction had 4 bases not matched to a gene; V was cut back by 6 bases and J by 7 bases. This CDR3 is built from 13 residues. The CDR3 loop reads CASRSSGENEQFF. CDR3 in DNA: TGTGCCAGCAGGTCTAGCGGGGAAAATGAGCAGTTCTTC.

This clonotype was found many times. The V and J genes are TRBV20-1 and TRBJ2-7; 7 bases align to TRBD1. The length of the CDR3 is 14 residues. The ends lost 1 base at V and 4 bases at J; junction bases unmatched: 7. CDR1 is DFQATT, CDR2 SNEGSKA, per germline (reference sequence). CDR3 nucleotides: TGCAGTGCTAGAGGGACAGGTATCGAGTACGAGCAGTACTTC. This codes for CSARGTGIEYEQYF.

At least ten counts were recorded for this clonotype. V and J are TRBV29-1 and TRBJ1-2, with D possibly matching TRBD1 (6 bases). Germline CDR1 SQVTM, CDR2 ANQGSEA. The CDR3 is made up of 14 amino acids. Trimming shortened V by 7 bases and J by 3 bases, and 18 bases separated the two germline ends. The CDR3 region has the DNA TGCAGCGACCGACGGGACACCACTCACTATGGCTACACCTTC. Protein product: CSDRRDTTHYGYTF.

At least ten counts were recorded for this clonotype. The J gene is TRBJ2-3, the V gene TRBV20-1; D unresolved. The ends were cut back, 5 bases at V and 10 bases at J, with 13 bases in the middle. CDR3 length: 11 amino acids. Germline V gene data show CDR1 as DFQATT and CDR2 as SNEGSKA (reference sequence). The CDR3 is CSAYPERAQYF. The CDR3, as DNA: TGCAGTGCTTACCCTGAGCGTGCGCAGTATTTT.

This clonotype was detected ten times or more. The chain combines TRBV6-4 with TRBJ1-5; D gene uncertain. CDR1 is MRHNA and CDR2 is SNTAGT in the germline V gene. CDR3 size: 15 residues. The ends were cut back, 8 bases at V and 5 bases at J, with 19 bases in the middle. The CDR3 is CASGRQAPRHQPQHF. CDR3 in DNA: TGTGCCAGCGGACGGCAGGCGCCAAGACATCAGCCCCAGCATTTT.

The chain couples TRBV28 to TRBJ1-1, with D unclear. The length of the CDR3 is 14 residues. The germline V and J ends were trimmed by 4 bases and 0 bases, with 9 bases remaining between them. Germline CDR1 reads MDHEN; CDR2 reads SYDVKM. CDR3 sequence: CASSSLLMNTEAFF. The DNA of the CDR3 is TGTGCCAGCAGTTCGCTACTGATGAACACTGAAGCTTTCTTT. Variable domain in full (rest from reference TRBV28 and TRBJ1-1): DVKVTQSSRYLVKRTGEKVFLECVQDMDHENMFWYRQDPGLGLRLIYFSYDVKMKEKGDIPEGYSVSREKKERFSLILESASTNQTSMYLCASSSLLMNTEAFFGQGTRLTVV.

With respect to this clonotype: This may be a read error: a much more frequent sequence differs by one nucleotide. The V and J genes are TRBV20-1 and TRBJ2-7; D possibly corresponds to TRBD2 (6 bases). The CDR3 extends over 15 amino acids. Looked up from germline, CDR1 is DFQATT and CDR2 is SNEGSKA (reference sequence). The V and J ends lost 0 bases and 2 bases respectively, with 14 bases between them. The CDR3 loop is CSAREIKRAPYEQYF. The CDR3 DNA reads as TGCAGTGCTAGAGAGATAAAGCGGGCCCCCTACGAGCAGTACTTC.

This rearrangement joins TRBV5-1 to TRBJ1-1; D not certain. The germline V gene has CDR1 SGHRS and CDR2 YFSETQ. CDR3 length: 13 amino acids. V lost 4 bases and J lost 1, with 8 bases in between. In nucleotides, the CDR3 is TGCGCCAGCAGCCCGATTGGGAACACTGAAGCTTTCTTT. Protein sequence: CASSPIGNTEAFF.

In its sample, this clonotype was seen a few times. The chain links TRBV7-8 to TRBJ2-1, with TRBD2 as a possible D gene (6 bases). Trimming pared 1 base from V and 6 bases from J, leaving 13 bases between. The CDR3 spans 15 residues. From germline, CDR1 is SGHVS and CDR2 FQNEAQ. In DNA form, the CDR3 reads TGTGCCAGCAGCTTAGACGCGGGAATAGGCAATGAGCAGTTCTTC. It encodes CASSLDAGIGNEQFF.

The V and J genes are TRBV12-3 or TRBV12-4 and TRBJ2-2; 7 nucleotides agree with TRBD1. Trimming took 7 bases from V and 0 from J; bases not matched to a gene: 5. CDR3 length: 15 residues. In DNA, the CDR3 is TGTGCCAGCAAAATGGGACAGACGAACACCGGGGAGCTGTTTTTT. It translates to CASKMGQTNTGELFF.

The chain combines TRBV20-1 with TRBJ2-7, with 8 bases that match TRBD2. Germline-derived CDR1 and CDR2 are DFQATT and SNEGSKA (reference sequence). Germline trimming cut 0 bases from V and 1 base from J; bases unmatched to any gene: 8. This CDR3 is 16 amino acids long. CDR3 amino acids: CSAREGVAGQSYEQYF. In DNA, the CDR3 is TGCAGTGCTAGAGAGGGAGTAGCGGGGCAATCCTACGAGCAGTACTTC.

This clonotype was observed a few times. The chain has TRBV5-6 and TRBJ2-7; D tentatively fits TRBD1 or TRBD2 (5 bases each). The V end was cut by 4 bases, the J end by 2 bases, with 13 bases between. Germline V lookup: CDR1 SGHDT, CDR2 YYEEEE. This CDR3 is 14 amino acids long. The CDR3 sequence is CASSGDGVTYEQYF. Here the CDR3 DNA reads TGTGCCAGCAGCGGGGACGGGGTTACCTACGAGCAGTACTTC.

The chain couples TRBV7-3 to TRBJ1-1; D might be TRBD1 (6 bases). The ends were cut back, 5 bases at V and 1 base at J, with 14 bases in the middle. CDR1 and CDR2 from the germline V gene are SGHTA and FQGTGA. The CDR3 has 15 residues. The CDR3 loop reads CASSASGTQNTEAFF. CDR3 DNA sequence: TGTGCCAGCAGCGCTTCCGGGACACAGAACACTGAAGCTTTCTTT.

In regard to this clonotype: A much bigger clone sits one base away, suggesting this may be a read error. Since no conserved phenylalanine or tryptophan closes the CDR3, a read error is the likely cause. The chain employs TRBV10-3 and TRBJ2-1; 11 bases line up with TRBD2. The V gene's germline CDR1 is ENHRY and CDR2 SYGVKD. This CDR3 has 15 amino acids. V shed 7 bases and J 9 bases; nucleotides not matched to a gene: 11. The CDR3 sequence: CAITPTSGVGTEQFY. The CDR3 DNA reads TGTGCCATCACTCCGACTAGCGGGGTCGGTACTGAGCAGTTCTAC.

The rearrangement joins TRBV18 to TRBJ1-4; D remains ambiguous. V was cut by 5 bases and J by 2 bases, with 9 bases left in between. Germline V gives CDR1 KGHSH, CDR2 LQKENI. The CDR3 is 14 amino acids. As DNA, the CDR3 is TGTGCCAGCTCATCGGTGACGACTAATGAAAAACTGTTTTTT. Translation: CASSSVTTNEKLFF.

This clonotype was observed a few times. The chain combines TRBV5-1 with TRBJ2-5; maybe TRBD1 (6 bases). Germline V gives CDR1 SGHRS, CDR2 YFSETQ. The ends were cut back, 4 bases at V and 2 bases at J, with 12 bases in the middle. The CDR3 totals 14 residues. CDR3 protein: CASSNQGSQETQYF. The CDR3 region has the DNA TGCGCCAGCAGCAACCAGGGGTCTCAAGAGACCCAGTACTTC.

Turning to this clonotype: A read error may produce the germline difference seen at one junction end. This sequence joins TRBV4-3 and TRBJ2-3, with D possibly being TRBD1 (6 bases). Germline lookup yields CDR1 LGHNA and CDR2 YSLEER. CDR3 length: 19 amino acids. The CDR3 loop is CASSEEVGRLGAGTDTQYF. CDR3 in DNA: TGCGCCAGCAGCGAAGAGGTCGGCAGACTGGGGGCTGGCACAGATACGCAGTATTTT.

The V and J genes are TRBV5-1 and TRBJ2-2; D is ambiguous. The ends were cut back, 4 bases at V and 0 bases at J, with 7 bases in the middle. CDR3 size: 14 residues. Germline values: CDR1 SGHRS, CDR2 YFSETQ. The CDR3 loop reads CASSSLPNTGELFF. The CDR3 DNA follows: TGCGCCAGCAGCAGCCTGCCGAACACCGGGGAGCTGTTTTTT.

The genes are TRBV20-1 and TRBJ2-7; 13 positions match TRBD2. Germline CDR1 DFQATT, CDR2 SNEGSKA (reference sequence). This CDR3 spans 15 amino acids. After removal of 6 bases from V and 2 bases from J, the junction contained 7 bases not matched to a gene. The CDR3 region has the DNA TGCAGTGCCTTAGGACTAGCGGGGGATACCTACGAGCAGTACTTC. Its protein product is CSALGLAGDTYEQYF.

This clonotype showed up many times. V gene TRBV20-1 combines with J gene TRBJ1-4; no definite D call. V lost 3 bases and J lost 6, with 8 bases in between. This CDR3 is 12 amino acids long. CDR1 DFQATT and CDR2 SNEGSKA come from the germline V gene (reference sequence). In nucleotides, the CDR3 is TGCAGTGCTAGTGGTAGCGATGAAAAACTGTTTTTT. It encodes CSASGSDEKLFF.

Ten or more counts support this clonotype. This rearrangement joins TRBV20-1 to TRBJ2-5, with a weak D call TRBD1 (6 bases). Trimming stripped 7 bases from V and 0 bases from J, with 12 bases between. Germline V gene data show CDR1 as DFQATT and CDR2 as SNEGSKA (reference sequence). The CDR3 covers 13 residues. The CDR3, as DNA: TGCAGTGGACAAGGACAGAACCAAGAGACCCAGTACTTC. Protein: CSGQGQNQETQYF.